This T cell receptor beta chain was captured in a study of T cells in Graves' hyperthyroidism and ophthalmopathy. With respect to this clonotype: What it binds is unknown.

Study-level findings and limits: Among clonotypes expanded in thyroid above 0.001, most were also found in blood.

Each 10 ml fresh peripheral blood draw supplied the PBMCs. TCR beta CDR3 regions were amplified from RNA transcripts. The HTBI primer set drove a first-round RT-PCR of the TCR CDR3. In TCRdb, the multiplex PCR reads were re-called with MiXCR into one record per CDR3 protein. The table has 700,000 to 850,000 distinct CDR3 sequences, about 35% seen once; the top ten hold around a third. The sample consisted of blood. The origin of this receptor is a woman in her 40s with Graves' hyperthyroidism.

As DNA, the CDR3 is TGTGCCAGCATTTTTTCGAGGACAGGGGTAGGCTACACCTTC. Its protein is CASIFSRTGVGYTF. The J gene is TRBJ1-2, the V gene TRBV28; 9 nucleotides agree with TRBD1. With 7 bases clipped from V and 8 bases from J, the junction kept 11 bases outside the gene matches. CDR3 length: 14 residues. Germline V lookup: CDR1 MDHEN, CDR2 SYDVKM.